Following are 5 T cell receptor beta chains from one sample sequenced in a study of post-analysis software for immune sequencing data. Built from TCR beta cDNA, the libraries had unique molecular identifiers in them. One entry per CDR3 protein results from TCRdb running MiXCR on the PCR reads. The data contain under 200,000 distinct CDR3 sequences, under 40% of them singletons. The sample was blood, taken after autologous hematopoietic stem cell transplantation. These receptors were taken from a girl between 10 and 17 years old with multiple sclerosis.

This clonotype was seen more than once but under ten times. The chain recombines TRBV7-6 with TRBJ2-1, with 10 bases aligning to TRBD2. CDR1 SGHVS and CDR2 FNYEAQ come from the germline V gene. Trimming cost V 5 bases and J 6 bases; bases outside gene matches: 10. CDR3 length equals 16 residues. CDR3 residues: CASSASGSLSSNEQFF. The CDR3 nucleotides are TGTGCCAGCAGCGCTAGCGGGAGCCTTAGCTCCAATGAGCAGTTCTTC. The whole variable domain, filled in from reference TRBV7-6 and TRBJ2-1, reads GAGVSQSPRYKVTKRGQDVALRCDPISGHVSLYWYRQALGQGPEFLTYFNYEAQQDKSGLPNDRFSAERPEGSISTLTIQRTEQRDSAMYRCASSASGSLSSNEQFFGPGTRLTVL.

This chain connects TRBV7-6 to TRBJ2-1; 12 nucleotides agree with TRBD2. Germline values: CDR1 SGHVS, CDR2 FNYEAQ. J was trimmed by 8 bases and V by 0 bases; bases with no gene match: 5. There are 16 residues in the CDR3. The CDR3 bases are TGTGCCAGCAGCTTAGCTGGGGCTAGCGGGAGGGATGAGCAGTTCTTC. This translates into CASSLAGASGRDEQFF.

The chain is built from TRBV29-1 and TRBJ2-7; 7 nucleotides line up with TRBD1. V lost 5 bases and J lost 6; bases outside the gene matches: 13. This CDR3 region has 14 residues. The V gene's germline CDR1 is SQVTM and CDR2 ANQGSEA. The CDR3 sequence: CSVRPGTVVIEQYF. In DNA, the CDR3 is TGCAGCGTTCGTCCCGGGACAGTGGTAATCGAGCAGTACTTC.

V is TRBV13 and J is TRBJ2-1; 12 bases are shared with TRBD2. J was trimmed by 9 bases and V by 0 bases; bases with no gene match: 12. Germline V gives CDR1 PRHDT, CDR2 FYEKMQ (reference sequence). The CDR3 totals 18 residues. The CDR3 coding sequence is TGTGCCAGCAGCTTAGGCACTCCCACTAGCGGGAGGTCGATTGAGCAGTTCTTC. Protein: CASSLGTPTSGRSIEQFF.

The rearrangement uses TRBV28 and TRBJ1-4, with 8 positions matching TRBD1. Germline assignment: CDR1 MDHEN and CDR2 SYDVKM. The V and J ends lost 5 bases and 10 bases, in that order; junction bases with no gene match: 12. The CDR3 has 15 residues. The chain's CDR3 is CASSLPGTGAGKLFF. In DNA form, the CDR3 reads TGTGCCAGCAGTCTGCCTGGGACAGGAGCCGGAAAACTGTTTTTT.